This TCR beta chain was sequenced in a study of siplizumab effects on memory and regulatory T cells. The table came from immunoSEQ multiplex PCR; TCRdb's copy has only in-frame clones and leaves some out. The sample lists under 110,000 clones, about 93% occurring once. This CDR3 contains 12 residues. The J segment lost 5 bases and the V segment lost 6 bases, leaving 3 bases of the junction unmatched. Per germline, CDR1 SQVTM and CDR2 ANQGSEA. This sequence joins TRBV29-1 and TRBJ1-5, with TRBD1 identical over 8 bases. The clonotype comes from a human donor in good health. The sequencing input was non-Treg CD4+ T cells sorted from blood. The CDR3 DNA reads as TGCAGCGTAGGGACAGGAGATCAGCCCCAGCATTTT. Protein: CSVGTGDQPQHF.